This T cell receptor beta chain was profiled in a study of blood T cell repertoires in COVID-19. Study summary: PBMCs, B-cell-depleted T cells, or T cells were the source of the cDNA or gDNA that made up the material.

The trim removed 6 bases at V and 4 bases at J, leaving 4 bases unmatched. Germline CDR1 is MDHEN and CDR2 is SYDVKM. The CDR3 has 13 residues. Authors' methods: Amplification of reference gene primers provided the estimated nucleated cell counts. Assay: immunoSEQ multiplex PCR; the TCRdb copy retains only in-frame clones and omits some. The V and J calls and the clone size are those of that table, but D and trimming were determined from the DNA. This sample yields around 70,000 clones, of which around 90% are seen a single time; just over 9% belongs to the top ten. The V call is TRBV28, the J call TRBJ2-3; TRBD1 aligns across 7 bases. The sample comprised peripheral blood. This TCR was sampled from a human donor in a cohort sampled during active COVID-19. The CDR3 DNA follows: TGTGCCAGCAGCCGACAGGGACCAGATACGCAGTATTTT. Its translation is CASSRQGPDTQYF.